The TCR beta chain described here comes from a study of T cell responses to AZD1222 COVID-19 vaccine. Second doses at about 4 or about 12 weeks were pooled. The CDR3 extends over 13 amino acids. Germline V gene data show CDR1 as SQVTM and CDR2 as ANQGSEA. Unmatched junction bases numbered 6, after V lost 4 bases and J lost 4 bases. To note about this clone: Its antigen is undetermined.

General study results and limits: Unmutated variant regions are reportedly the target of nearly half of TCRs that are spike-specific. Receipt of two AZD1222 doses was followed by a rise in Spike-specific TCR breadth and depth.

The method was immunoSEQ multiplex PCR; TCRdb's version includes in-frame clones alone and lacks a portion of them. Found here are tens of thousands of clones, roughly 90% of them singletons; the top ten hold about 7.1%. This sample comprised peripheral blood, obtained 28 days after the second AZD1222 dose. This sequence joins TRBV29-1 and TRBJ1-1; 7 positions match TRBD1. The TCR sequence derives from an adult who received the AZD1222 COVID-19 vaccine. CDR3 DNA: TGCAGCGTTGTCGGACAGGCCTCCACTGAAGCTTTCTTT. Protein sequence: CSVVGQASTEAFF.